The 32 T cell receptor beta chains in this list originate from one sample, sequenced in a study of T cells in Graves' hyperthyroidism and ophthalmopathy. The CDR3 regions of TCR beta were amplified from RNA transcripts. Initially, a first-round RT-PCR of the TCR CDR3 employed the HTBI primer set. MiXCR, applied by TCRdb to the multiplex PCR reads, yields one record per CDR3 protein. The repertoire includes more than 350,000 distinct CDR3 sequences, about a sixth of them detected once, and approximately 35% sits in the top ten. The sequenced material came from blood. The receptors derive from a woman in her 30s with Graves' hyperthyroidism that later progressed to Graves' ophthalmopathy.

At least ten counts were recorded for this clonotype. V is TRBV5-1 and J is TRBJ1-1, with 8 bases matching TRBD1. Per germline, CDR1 SGHRS and CDR2 YFSETQ. This CDR3 contains 15 residues. V gave up 2 bases and J gave up 1 base; unmatched junction bases: 4. CDR3 bases: TGCGCCAGCAGCTTTGGTCAGGGGGCGAACACTGAAGCTTTCTTT. Residues: CASSFGQGANTEAFF.

This clonotype was seen a handful of times. V usage is TRBV11-2 and J usage is TRBJ2-7; 9 bases map to TRBD1. With V trimmed by 5 bases and J by 2 bases, 13 bases remained unmatched. CDR1 is SGHAT, CDR2 FQNNGV, per germline. CDR3 length: 17 amino acids. The chain's CDR3 is CASSRNNPGQGAYEQYF. The CDR3 nucleotides are TGTGCCAGCAGCCGCAACAATCCGGGACAGGGAGCCTACGAGCAGTACTTC. Using reference TRBV11-2 and TRBJ2-7 for the parts outside the CDR3, the full variable domain is EAGVAQSPRYKIIEKRQSVAFWCNPISGHATLYWYQQILGQGPKLLIQFQNNGVVDDSQLPKDRFSAERLKGVDSTLKIQPAKLEDSAVYLCASSRNNPGQGAYEQYFGPGTRLTVT.

This clonotype was recorded at least ten times. V gene TRBV19 combines with J gene TRBJ2-1, with TRBD2 as a possible D gene (6 bases). Trimming removed 0 bases from V and 0 bases from J, with 21 bases in between. The germline CDR1 and CDR2 sequences are LNHDA and SQIVND (reference sequence). The CDR3 runs to 20 residues. The CDR3 loop reads CASSIDSSPGGPSSYNEQFF. CDR3 nucleotide sequence: TGTGCCAGTAGTATAGACTCGTCCCCTGGAGGGCCCAGCTCCTACAATGAGCAGTTCTTC.

Many counts were recorded for this clonotype. The CDR3 is CASSEDISSYEQYF. The CDR3 nucleotides are TGTGCCAGCAGTGAAGACATCAGCTCCTACGAGCAGTACTTC. This chain connects TRBV2 to TRBJ2-7; D gene uncertain. V lost 1 base and J 0 bases, leaving 7 bases between the germline ends. This CDR3 comprises 14 residues. Looked up from germline, CDR1 is SNHLY and CDR2 is FYNNEI.

This clonotype was counted at least ten times. The rearrangement links TRBV11-2 to TRBJ2-1, with 8 bases identical to TRBD2. V shed 0 bases, J shed 5 bases, and the junction held 6 bases outside the gene matches. CDR1 and CDR2 from the germline V gene are SGHAT and FQNNGV. This CDR3 spans 16 amino acids. For the CDR3, the DNA is TGTGCCAGCAGCTTAGATCCGGGACTAGGGGACAATGAGCAGTTCTTC. Translated, it gives CASSLDPGLGDNEQFF. Looking up the rest from reference TRBV11-2 and TRBJ2-1 gives the full variable domain: EAGVAQSPRYKIIEKRQSVAFWCNPISGHATLYWYQQILGQGPKLLIQFQNNGVVDDSQLPKDRFSAERLKGVDSTLKIQPAKLEDSAVYLCASSLDPGLGDNEQFFGPGTRLTVL.

At least ten counts were recorded for this clonotype. V is TRBV11-2 and J is TRBJ2-3; 7 nucleotides align to TRBD2. The germline V gene has CDR1 SGHAT and CDR2 FQNNGV. The CDR3 has 13 amino acids. The V gene end was trimmed by 6 bases and the J gene end by 7 bases; junction bases not matched to a gene: 7. CDR3 DNA sequence: TGTGCCAGCAGTCCCATGGGGACTAATACGCAGTATTTT. Translated: CASSPMGTNTQYF.

V is TRBV20-1 and J is TRBJ2-5; 14 nucleotides agree with TRBD2. The CDR3 is 16 residues long. With V trimmed by 5 bases and J by 5 bases, 10 bases remained unmatched. Germline CDR1 reads DFQATT; CDR2 reads SNEGSKA (reference sequence). The CDR3 DNA reads as TGCAGTGCTCTCCCGACTAGCGGGAGGGCCACCGAGACCCAGTACTTC. Amino acids: CSALPTSGRATETQYF.

This clonotype was seen many times. This chain joins TRBV2 and TRBJ1-1; 7 bases align to TRBD1. The CDR3 contains 14 residues. J lost 1 base, V lost 4 bases, and 3 bases had no gene match. Germline CDR1 and CDR2: SNHLY and FYNNEI. This chain's CDR3 is CASSGRGRNTEAFF. The DNA for the CDR3 is TGTGCCAGCAGTGGAAGGGGGCGGAACACTGAAGCTTTCTTT.

The chain recombines TRBV20-1 with TRBJ2-1; TRBD2 aligns across 13 bases. The CDR3 has 14 amino acids. J lost 10 bases, V lost 5 bases, and 8 bases had no gene match. From germline, CDR1 is DFQATT and CDR2 SNEGSKA (reference sequence). The CDR3 DNA reads as TGCAGTGCTCCACTAGCGGGAGGGCAAGAGGAGCAGTTCTTC. Amino acids: CSAPLAGGQEEQFF.

This clonotype was counted at least ten times. V and J are TRBV11-2 and TRBJ2-5, with D possibly matching TRBD1 (5 bases). CDR3 length: 19 amino acids. The germline CDR1 and CDR2 sequences are SGHAT and FQNNGV. V was shortened by 5 bases and J by 0 bases, with 25 bases between the two germline ends. The CDR3 sequence: CASSKPSDWGRVHQETQYF. CDR3 bases: TGTGCCAGCAGCAAACCCTCTGACTGGGGCAGGGTGCACCAAGAGACCCAGTACTTC.

The sample holds a few counts of this clonotype. V and J are TRBV6-1 and TRBJ1-4; the match to TRBD1 covers 7 bases. With V trimmed by 5 bases and J by 8 bases, 11 bases remained unmatched. The CDR3 consists of 15 residues. Germline-derived CDR1 and CDR2 are MNHNS and SASEGT. The CDR3 loop is CASSQSGTDPEKLFF. CDR3 DNA sequence: TGTGCCAGCAGTCAGTCCGGGACAGACCCAGAAAAACTGTTTTTT.

This clonotype appeared many times. The chain couples TRBV2 to TRBJ2-3, with TRBD2 matching 11 bases. The CDR3 is 17 amino acids. V was pared by 5 bases and J by 5 bases, with 12 bases of the junction left unmatched. Germline CDR1 reads SNHLY; CDR2 reads FYNNEI. The CDR3 region is CASSRPLSGGAEDTQYF. CDR3 nucleotide sequence: TGTGCCAGCAGTCGGCCCCTTAGCGGGGGGGCCGAAGATACGCAGTATTTT.

This clonotype was recorded many times. The rearrangement links TRBV11-2 to TRBJ2-3; D gene ambiguous. Trimming stripped 4 bases from V and 1 base from J, with 12 bases between. The V gene's germline CDR1 is SGHAT and CDR2 FQNNGV. CDR3 length equals 15 residues. This CDR3 is CASSYRPSGTDTQYF. The CDR3 region has the DNA TGTGCCAGCAGCTACAGACCATCTGGCACAGATACGCAGTATTTT.

This clonotype was seen many times. The CDR3 here is CASSISRGGFNQPQHF. DNA of the CDR3: TGTGCCAGTAGTATCTCCCGGGGAGGATTCAATCAGCCCCAGCATTTT. The V call is TRBV19, the J call TRBJ1-5; D not certain. The V end lost 3 bases, the J end lost 3 bases, and 15 bases lay between the germline ends. The CDR3 loop spans 16 amino acids. Germline CDR1 and CDR2: LNHDA and SQIVND (reference sequence).

The V and J genes are TRBV12-3 or TRBV12-4 and TRBJ2-2; possible D gene TRBD1, 5 bases. The V end was cut by 6 bases, the J end by 6 bases, with 20 bases between. The CDR3 sequence is 16 residues long. In DNA form, the CDR3 reads TGTGCCAGCAGCACCGTGCCCCGCGCAGGGCCCGGGGAGCTGTTTTTT. Amino acid sequence: CASSTVPRAGPGELFF.

This clonotype was detected only a few times. The J gene is TRBJ1-2, the V gene TRBV25-1, with D possibly being TRBD1 (5 bases). Trimming stripped 4 bases from V and 8 bases from J, with 17 bases between. Germline loops: CDR1 MGHDK, CDR2 SYGVNS. The CDR3 has 14 amino acids. The CDR3 region is CASSARNPPGGYTF. CDR3 nucleotides: TGTGCCAGCAGTGCCCGAAACCCCCCAGGGGGCTACACCTTC.

The V and J genes are TRBV11-2 and TRBJ1-3; no reliable D call. This CDR3 spans 14 amino acids. The V end was cut by 3 bases, the J end by 2 bases, with 8 bases between. Germline CDR1 SGHAT, CDR2 FQNNGV. CDR3 residues: CASSFWGAGNTIYF. The CDR3 DNA sequence: TGTGCCAGCAGCTTTTGGGGAGCTGGAAACACCATATATTTT.

CDR3 sequence (DNA): TGTGCCAGCAGTGAGGGACGGAGCGGGGGGGCTAACTACGAGCAGTACTTC. Its protein is CASSEGRSGGANYEQYF. The chain links TRBV25-1 to TRBJ2-7; TRBD2 aligns across 10 bases. The germline V gene has CDR1 MGHDK and CDR2 SYGVNS. The CDR3 runs to 17 residues. Trimming cost V 3 bases and J 3 bases; bases outside gene matches: 11.

In its sample, this clonotype was seen many times. The rearrangement uses TRBV27 and TRBJ2-7, with a weak D call TRBD2 (5 bases). Germline CDR1 and CDR2: MNHEY and SMNVEV (reference sequence). V was trimmed by 9 bases and J by 0 bases, leaving 18 bases between them. There are 15 residues in the CDR3. CDR3 nucleotide sequence: TGTGCCAGTTCAAAGCGGCCAGGCCTCTCCTACGAGCAGTACTTC. It specifies CASSKRPGLSYEQYF.

This clonotype was counted a few times. This chain links TRBV19 with TRBJ2-3, with D perhaps matching TRBD1 (6 bases). V was pared by 5 bases and J by 4 bases, with 16 bases between. CDR3 size: 15 residues. Germline V gives CDR1 LNHDA, CDR2 SQIVND (reference sequence). Here the CDR3 reads CASSPTGTIADTQYF. CDR3 in DNA: TGTGCCAGTAGTCCAACCGGGACAATAGCAGATACGCAGTATTTT. The full variable domain, with the rest looked up from reference TRBV19 and TRBJ2-3, is DGGITQSPKYLFRKEGQNVTLSCEQNLNHDAMYWYRQDPGQGLRLIYYSQIVNDFQKGDIAEGYSVSREKKESFPLTVTSAQKNPTAFYLCASSPTGTIADTQYFGPGTRLTVL.

On this clonotype: Being one base from a much bigger clone, this may be a read error. The chain combines TRBV30 with TRBJ2-5; 7 nucleotides agree with TRBD2. Germline V gene lookup returns CDR1 GTSNPN and CDR2 SVGIG (reference sequence). V shed 2 bases and J 2 bases; nucleotides not matched to a gene: 5. The length of the CDR3 is 14 residues. DNA for the CDR3: TGTGCCTGGAGTCTTAAGGGACTACAAGAGACCCAGTACTTC. It translates to CAWSLKGLQETQYF. The full variable domain, rest sourced from reference TRBV30 and TRBJ2-5, is SQTIHQWPATLVQPVGSPLSLECTVEGTSNPNLYWYRQAAGRGLQLLFYSVGIGQISSEVPQNLSASRPQDRQFILSSKKLLLSDSGFYLCAWSLKGLQETQYFGPGTRLLVL.

Ten or more counts support this clonotype. The chain links TRBV5-1 to TRBJ2-5; a possible D gene is TRBD1 (6 bases). The germline V gene encodes CDR1 SGHRS and CDR2 YFSETQ. The CDR3 loop spans 15 amino acids. Trimming shortened V by 1 base and J by 1 base, and 11 bases separated the two germline ends. The chain's CDR3 is CASSLYTGSQETQYF. The CDR3, as DNA: TGCGCCAGCAGCTTGTATACAGGGTCCCAAGAGACCCAGTACTTC.

The table lists this clonotype with many counts. The rearrangement links TRBV28 to TRBJ2-5, with D unclear. CDR3 length: 12 residues. The germline V and J ends were trimmed by 3 bases and 5 bases, with 7 bases remaining between them. Germline loops: CDR1 MDHEN, CDR2 SYDVKM. CDR3 region: CASSFNGETQYF. The DNA for the CDR3 is TGTGCCAGCAGTTTTAATGGGGAGACCCAGTACTTC.

This clonotype was observed many times. This sequence joins TRBV20-1 and TRBJ2-4; D is unresolved. This CDR3 is built from 15 residues. Germline V gives CDR1 DFQATT, CDR2 SNEGSKA (reference sequence). The CDR3 DNA is TGCAGCCCTCAAGACACCTTACTAGCCAAAAACATTCAGTACTTC. Amino acid sequence: CSPQDTLLAKNIQYF.

This clonotype was seen repeatedly, ten times or more. The rearrangement joins TRBV18 to TRBJ2-1; 8 positions agree with TRBD1. V trimming: 5 bases; J trimming: 8 bases; junction bases outside the gene matches: 2. CDR3 size: 12 residues. Germline V gives CDR1 KGHSH, CDR2 LQKENI. CDR3 in amino acids: CASSGDRYEQFF. CDR3 sequence (DNA): TGTGCCAGCTCAGGGGACAGGTATGAGCAGTTCTTC. Filled out from reference TRBV18 and TRBJ2-1, the complete variable domain reads NAGVMQNPRHLVRRRGQEARLRCSPMKGHSHVYWYRQLPEEGLKFMVYLQKENIIDESGMPKERFSAEFPKEGPSILRIQQVVRGDSAAYFCASSGDRYEQFFGPGTRLTVL.

This rearrangement joins TRBV4-1 to TRBJ1-6; TRBD1 aligns across 9 bases. Germline loops: CDR1 MGHRA, CDR2 YSYEKL. Trimming took 9 bases from V and 7 from J; bases not matched to a gene: 4. The CDR3 length is 13 residues. CDR3 protein: CASRQGVNSPLHF. The CDR3 bases are TGCGCCAGTAGACAGGGGGTGAATTCACCCCTCCACTTT.

This clonotype occurred many times. This chain joins TRBV19 and TRBJ1-5; no clear D gene. Germline CDR1 reads LNHDA; CDR2 reads SQIVND (reference sequence). V lost 3 bases and J lost 5, with 8 bases in between. The CDR3 contains 13 residues. The CDR3 reads CASSILRDQPQHF. The CDR3 coding sequence is TGTGCCAGTAGTATTCTGAGGGATCAGCCCCAGCATTTT.

This clonotype has ten or more counts. The chain employs TRBV11-2 and TRBJ2-3, with 8 nucleotides matching TRBD2. Germline assignment: CDR1 SGHAT and CDR2 FQNNGV. The CDR3 runs 16 residues. The V and J ends lost 3 bases and 5 bases, in that order; junction bases with no gene match: 10. DNA of the CDR3: TGTGCCAGCAGCTTCCGAGCGGGGGCCCCCCAAGATACGCAGTATTTT. Protein product: CASSFRAGAPQDTQYF.

The sample holds many counts of this clonotype. The chain couples TRBV5-1 to TRBJ2-3; no clear D. The ends were cut back, 2 bases at V and 0 bases at J, with 7 bases in the middle. The CDR3 covers 14 residues. Per germline, CDR1 SGHRS and CDR2 YFSETQ. CDR3 DNA: TGCGCCAGCAGCTTAATGGACAGCACAGATACGCAGTATTTT. Its translation: CASSLMDSTDTQYF.

At least ten counts were recorded for this clonotype. This sequence joins TRBV19 and TRBJ2-3; no definite D call. The germline V and J ends were trimmed by 8 bases and 0 bases, with 6 bases remaining between them. Germline V CDR1 and CDR2: LNHDA, SQIVND (reference sequence). The CDR3 loop spans 12 amino acids. The CDR3 sequence: CASAMSTDTQYF. DNA for the CDR3: TGTGCCAGTGCGATGAGCACAGATACGCAGTATTTT.

There are many counts of this clonotype. This chain uses TRBV28 with TRBJ2-7; 10 bases agree with TRBD2. CDR3 length equals 16 residues. The germline CDR1 and CDR2 sequences are MDHEN and SYDVKM. Trimming took 4 bases from V and 1 from J; bases not matched to a gene: 7. The CDR3 region has the DNA TGTGCCAGCAGTTCGACCAAGCGGGAGGGTTCCTACGAGCAGTACTTC. Amino acid sequence: CASSSTKREGSYEQYF.

The chain employs TRBV12-3 or TRBV12-4 and TRBJ2-1; D is perhaps TRBD2 (7 bases). The CDR3 loop spans 15 amino acids. V was pared by 6 bases and J by 7 bases, with 19 bases between. In DNA form, the CDR3 reads TGTGCCAGCAGCCCTAGGGGGGGCACGCCAAATGAGCAGTTCTTC. Residues: CASSPRGGTPNEQFF.